The 6 T cell receptor beta chains below come from one sample, sequenced in a study of cytomegalovirus exposure and HLA in healthy donors. 60 Vbeta and 13 Jbeta primers were used in PCR. TCRdb keeps only in-frame clones here, not all; method: immunoSEQ multiplex PCR. The data contain approximately 270,000 clones, about four fifths of them singletons. The sample taken for sequencing was PBMCs. The receptors shown here come from a girl aged 2-10 years in good health and CMV-seronegative.

This chain joins TRBV5-1 and TRBJ1-1, with 8 bases that match TRBD1. J gave up 1 base and V 4 bases, and 12 bases lay outside the gene matches. This CDR3 spans 17 amino acids. Germline CDR1 is SGHRS and CDR2 is YFSETQ. CDR3 loop: CASSGPRGRIRNTEAFF. The DNA for the CDR3 is TGCGCCAGCAGCGGCCCCAGGGGGCGGATTCGGAACACTGAAGCTTTCTTT.

V and J are TRBV6-1 and TRBJ1-1, with 8 bases aligning to TRBD1. The junction had 6 bases not matched to a gene; V was cut back by 6 bases and J by 3 bases. CDR1 and CDR2 from the germline V gene are MNHNS and SASEGT. This CDR3 contains 14 residues. This chain's CDR3 is CASSYGQGYTEAFF. Here the CDR3 DNA reads TGTGCCAGCAGCTACGGACAGGGATACACTGAAGCTTTCTTT.

This clone appeared once. The V gene is TRBV6-1, the J gene TRBJ1-1, with 9 bases lining up with TRBD1. Trimming removed 6 bases from V and 8 bases from J; junction bases left unmatched: 13. There are 15 residues in the CDR3. Germline loops: CDR1 MNHNS, CDR2 SASEGT. Here the CDR3 reads CASSPLGQGILEAFF. The CDR3 DNA sequence: TGTGCCAGCAGCCCCTTGGGACAGGGAATACTGGAAGCTTTCTTT.

V is TRBV6-5 and J is TRBJ2-1, with D uncertain. From germline, CDR1 is MNHEY and CDR2 SVGAGI. This CDR3 is 13 amino acids long. The ends were cut back, 6 bases at V and 6 bases at J, with 12 bases in the middle. CDR3 protein: CASSRVPFNEQFF. The DNA of the CDR3 is TGTGCCAGCAGCCGCGTACCTTTCAATGAGCAGTTCTTC.

This chain uses TRBV6-5 with TRBJ2-1; 7 nucleotides line up with TRBD2. The CDR3 covers 15 residues. CDR1 and CDR2 from the germline V gene are MNHEY and SVGAGI. V lost 6 bases and J lost 3; bases outside the gene matches: 8. The CDR3 nucleotides are TGTGCCAGCAGGACAACTAGCGTACACTACAATGAGCAGTTCTTC. It translates to CASRTTSVHYNEQFF.

The V gene is TRBV18, the J gene TRBJ2-1; D gene unclear. From germline, CDR1 is KGHSH and CDR2 LQKENI. The CDR3 length is 13 residues. V was trimmed by 2 bases and J by 7 bases, leaving 9 bases between them. The CDR3 sequence: CASSPSQENEQFF. CDR3 DNA sequence: TGTGCCAGCTCACCAAGTCAGGAAAATGAGCAGTTCTTC.